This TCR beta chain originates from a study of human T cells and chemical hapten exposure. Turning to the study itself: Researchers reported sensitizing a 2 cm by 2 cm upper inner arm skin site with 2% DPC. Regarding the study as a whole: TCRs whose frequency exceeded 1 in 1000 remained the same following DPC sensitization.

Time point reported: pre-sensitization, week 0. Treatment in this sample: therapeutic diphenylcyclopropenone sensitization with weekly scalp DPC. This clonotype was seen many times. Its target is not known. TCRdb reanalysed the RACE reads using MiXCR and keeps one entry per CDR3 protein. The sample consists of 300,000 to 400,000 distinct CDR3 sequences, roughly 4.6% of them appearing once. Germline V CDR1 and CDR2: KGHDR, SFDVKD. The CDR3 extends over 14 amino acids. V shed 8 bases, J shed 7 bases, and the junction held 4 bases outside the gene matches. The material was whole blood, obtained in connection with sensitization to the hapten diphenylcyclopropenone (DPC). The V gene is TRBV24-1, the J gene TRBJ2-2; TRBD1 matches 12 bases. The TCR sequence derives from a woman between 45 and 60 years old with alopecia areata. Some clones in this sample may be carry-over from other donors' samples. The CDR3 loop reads CATKGQGASGELFF. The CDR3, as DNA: TGTGCCACCAAGGGACAGGGGGCAAGCGGGGAGCTGTTTTTT.